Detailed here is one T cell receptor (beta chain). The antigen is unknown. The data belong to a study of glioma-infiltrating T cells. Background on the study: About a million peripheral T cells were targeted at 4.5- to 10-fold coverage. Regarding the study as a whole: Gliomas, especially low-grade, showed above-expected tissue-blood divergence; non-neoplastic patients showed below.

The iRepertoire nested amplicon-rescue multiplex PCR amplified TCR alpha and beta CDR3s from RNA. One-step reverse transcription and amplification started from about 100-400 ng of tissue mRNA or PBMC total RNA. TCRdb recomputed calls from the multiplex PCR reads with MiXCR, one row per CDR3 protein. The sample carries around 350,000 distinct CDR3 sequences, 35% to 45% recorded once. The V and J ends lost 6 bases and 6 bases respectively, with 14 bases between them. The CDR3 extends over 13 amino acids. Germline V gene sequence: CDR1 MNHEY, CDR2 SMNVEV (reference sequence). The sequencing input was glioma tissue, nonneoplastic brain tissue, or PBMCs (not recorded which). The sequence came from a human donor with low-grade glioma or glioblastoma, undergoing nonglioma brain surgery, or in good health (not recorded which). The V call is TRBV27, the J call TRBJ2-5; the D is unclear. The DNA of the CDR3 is TGTGCCAGCAGCCTAGGCGTCTCGAAGACCCAGTACTTC. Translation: CASSLGVSKTQYF.